The 5 T cell receptor beta chains reported below all come from one sample, sequenced in a study of post-analysis software for immune sequencing data. These receptors are not linked to any known antigen. Presence of unique molecular identifiers characterized the TCR beta cDNA libraries. In TCRdb, the PCR reads were re-called with MiXCR into one record per CDR3 protein. The repertoire holds hundreds of thousands of distinct CDR3 sequences, with 59% as singletons. Study outcomes and limitations: Five or six TRBV segments, TRBV5-6, TRBV5-1 and TRBV20-1 among them, were found more frequent in patients than controls.

Source material: blood. These receptors were taken from a girl aged 2 to 10 with multiple sclerosis.

The V call is TRBV21-1, the J call TRBJ2-7; the D segment call TRBD2 is taken from the table without a DNA check. TRBV21-1 is a pseudogene. The length of the CDR3 is 16 residues. Written as DNA, the CDR3 is TGTGCCAGCAGCCAGAGAGTGCGTGAGCGGGCCTACGAGCAGTACTTC. It codes for CASSQRVRERAYEQYF.

This clonotype appeared a single time. The V call is TRBV7-2, the J call TRBJ1-1; TRBD1 agrees at 8 bases. Per the germline V gene, CDR1 is SGHTA and CDR2 is FQGNSA. CDR3 size: 15 residues. The V gene end was trimmed by 0 bases and the J gene end by 5 bases; junction bases not matched to a gene: 5. The CDR3 DNA follows: TGTGCCAGCAGCTTAGCCGGACAGGGATGGACTGAAGCTTTCTTT. It is translated as CASSLAGQGWTEAFF.

This chain uses TRBV4-1 with TRBJ2-3, with 7 bases lining up with TRBD2. Trimming at V came to 3 bases and at J to 0 bases, leaving 3 bases not matched to a gene. Per germline, CDR1 MGHRA and CDR2 YSYEKL. The length of the CDR3 is 15 residues. CDR3 amino acids: CASSHWEGSTDTQYF. The CDR3 coding sequence is TGCGCCAGCAGCCACTGGGAGGGAAGCACAGATACGCAGTATTTT.

The chain is built from TRBV7-3 and TRBJ2-3; D possibly corresponds to TRBD2 (5 bases). Germline assignment: CDR1 SGHTA and CDR2 FQGTGA. V gave up 5 bases and J gave up 5 bases, with 14 bases separating them. This CDR3 region has 14 residues. The CDR3, as DNA: TGTGCCAGCAGCAGAACCCGGGCGGGAGATACGCAGTATTTT. Its translation: CASSRTRAGDTQYF.

The chain uses TRBV7-2 and TRBJ2-1, with D perhaps TRBD1 (6 bases). Deletions cut 4 bases from V and 5 bases from J, with 18 bases between. CDR1 is SGHTA, CDR2 FQGNSA, per germline. The CDR3 spans 16 residues. The CDR3 sequence is CASSSNREIPNNEQFF. The CDR3 DNA is TGTGCCAGCAGCTCAAACAGGGAAATTCCTAACAATGAGCAGTTCTTC.